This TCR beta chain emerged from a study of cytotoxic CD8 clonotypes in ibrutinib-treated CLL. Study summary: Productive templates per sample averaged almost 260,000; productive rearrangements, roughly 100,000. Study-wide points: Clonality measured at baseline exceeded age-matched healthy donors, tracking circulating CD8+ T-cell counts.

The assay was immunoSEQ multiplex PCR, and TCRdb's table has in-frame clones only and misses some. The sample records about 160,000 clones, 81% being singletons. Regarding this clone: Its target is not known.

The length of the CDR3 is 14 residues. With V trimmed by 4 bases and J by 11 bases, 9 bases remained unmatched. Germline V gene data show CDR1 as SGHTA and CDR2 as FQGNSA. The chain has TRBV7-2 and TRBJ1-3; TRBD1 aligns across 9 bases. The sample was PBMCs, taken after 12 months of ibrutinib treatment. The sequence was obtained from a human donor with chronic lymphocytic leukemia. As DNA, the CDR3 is TGTGCCAGCAGCTCGGGACAGGGAGTCGGACCCATATATTTT. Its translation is CASSSGQGVGPIYF.